This T cell receptor (beta chain) was identified during a study of blood T cell repertoires in COVID-19. Study-level information: T cells, B-cell-depleted T cells, or PBMCs provided the cDNA or gDNA that served as material.

This clone was detected once. Here immunoSEQ multiplex PCR was the method, and the copy in TCRdb shows in-frame clones only, minus some. The table has about 55,000 clones, 82% seen once. The sequencing input was peripheral blood. This receptor was obtained from a human donor in a cohort sampled during active or convalescent COVID-19.

The CDR3 nucleotides are TGCGCCAGCAGCCCTCATCCGGGACTAGCGGGGGGCAGGTCCAAAAACATTCAGTACTTC. Its translation is CASSPHPGLAGGRSKNIQYF. The chain uses TRBV5-1 and TRBJ2-4; 15 nucleotides line up with TRBD2. V trimming: 4 bases; J trimming: 2 bases; junction bases outside the gene matches: 13. This CDR3 has 20 amino acids. CDR1 is SGHRS, CDR2 YFSETQ, per germline.